This T cell receptor (beta chain) came from a study of cytomegalovirus exposure and HLA in healthy donors. V lost 3 bases to trimming and J lost 7 bases, with 15 bases between them. The CDR3 loop spans 15 amino acids. In germline, CDR1 is SGHAT, CDR2 FQNNGV. This clone was found once. Profiled with immunoSEQ multiplex PCR; TCRdb holds only in-frame clones, not every one. Of about 120,000 clones in the sample, roughly 90% are singletons; the top ten hold around 6%. The sequenced sample consisted of PBMCs. This rearrangement joins TRBV11-2 to TRBJ1-4; D is possibly TRBD1 (6 bases). This receptor was obtained from a woman aged 18-30 years in good health and CMV-seropositive. In DNA form, the CDR3 reads TGTGCCAGCAGCTTTTCGGGGGGGCGCGGTGAAAAACTGTTTTTT. Translating it yields CASSFSGGRGEKLFF.